The next 7 T cell receptor beta chains were all read from a single sample in a study of T cell responses to AZD1222 COVID-19 vaccine. Generated by immunoSEQ multiplex PCR, the TCRdb table keeps only in-frame clones and is missing some. The sample includes roughly 180,000 clones, about 90% of them seen just once. The sequenced sample was peripheral blood, obtained 28 days after the second AZD1222 dose. The receptor set was obtained from an adult who received the AZD1222 COVID-19 vaccine.

This chain connects TRBV4-1 to TRBJ2-3, with 11 bases matching TRBD2. Germline CDR1 reads MGHRA; CDR2 reads YSYEKL. This CDR3 spans 17 amino acids. The J segment lost 8 bases and the V segment lost 2 bases, leaving 12 bases of the junction unmatched. The CDR3 DNA is TGCGCCAGCAGCCAACCCCGGACTAGCGGGCGTGGGGGTACGCAGTATTTT. This translates into CASSQPRTSGRGGTQYF.

This chain links TRBV5-1 with TRBJ2-7; 7 bases map to TRBD2. Germline CDR1 is SGHRS and CDR2 is YFSETQ. V dropped 0 bases and J dropped 5; count of bases not matched to a gene: 8. The CDR3 runs to 15 residues. For the CDR3, the DNA is TGCGCCAGCAGCTTGGACGGGGGGAGAAGCAACGAGCAGTACTTC. Residues: CASSLDGGRSNEQYF.

This chain connects TRBV6-2 or TRBV6-3 to TRBJ2-7; the D call may be TRBD1 or TRBD2 (6 bases each). This CDR3 contains 14 residues. Trimming stripped 5 bases from V and 5 bases from J, with 16 bases between. The germline gives CDR1 MNHEY, CDR2 SVGEGT. The CDR3 DNA sequence: TGTGCCAGCAGTGCCTCGAAGGGGGGCCACGAGCAGTACTTC. Amino acids: CASSASKGGHEQYF.

This chain connects TRBV6-2 or TRBV6-3 to TRBJ1-1, with D unresolved. The germline V gene encodes CDR1 MNHEY and CDR2 SVGEGT. V was clipped by 2 bases and J by 1 base, with 8 bases between them. This CDR3 is built from 14 residues. In DNA, the CDR3 is TGTGCCAGCAGTTACGAGGGAGAGAACACTGAAGCTTTCTTT. This encodes CASSYEGENTEAFF.

This chain uses TRBV6-2 or TRBV6-3 with TRBJ1-2; 7 bases are shared with TRBD1. The CDR3 runs to 15 residues. The V gene end was trimmed by 5 bases and the J gene end by 8 bases; junction bases not matched to a gene: 14. In germline, CDR1 is MNHEY, CDR2 SVGEGT. The CDR3 spells CASSPVAGGIGGYTF. The CDR3, as DNA: TGTGCCAGCAGTCCGGTAGCAGGGGGGATAGGCGGCTACACCTTC.

The gene calls are TRBV7-9 and TRBJ2-1; D may be TRBD1 (6 bases). Germline CDR1 and CDR2: SEHNR and FQNEAQ (reference sequence). Trimming removed 5 bases from V and 0 bases from J, with 14 bases in between. The CDR3 extends over 16 amino acids. CDR3 DNA sequence: TGTGCCAGCAGCCCTGGGACATCCCGCTCCTACAATGAGCAGTTCTTC. The encoded protein is CASSPGTSRSYNEQFF.

The CDR3 bases are TGCGCCAGCAGCCAAGAGAGGTCCGCAGCCTACGAGCAGTACTTC. Translated, it gives CASSQERSAAYEQYF. V gene TRBV4-3 combines with J gene TRBJ2-7; no definite D call. The V gene lost 0 bases and the J gene lost 2 bases, with 11 bases spanning the gap. The CDR3 loop spans 15 amino acids. CDR1 is LGHNA and CDR2 is YSLEER in the germline V gene.